This passage covers 29 T cell receptor beta chains from one sample sequenced in a study of beta chain features in type 1 diabetes. Overall study results and limits: Among patients with Type 1 diabetes, TCRB CDR3s were moderately but significantly shorter in every one of the four CD4+ subsets.

Of the isolated RNA, all was reverse transcribed, and so the sequenced material was expressed TCRB transcripts. Using immunoSEQ multiplex PCR, the repertoire was profiled, and TCRdb retains in-frame clones only, with some absent. The table records a few hundred thousand clones, roughly 24% of them present only once. These TCRs' antigens remain unknown. The sequencing input was naive CD4+ T cells from blood. These TCRs come from a woman aged 25 to 39 with type 1 diabetes.

This clone was observed a handful of times. The chain carries TRBV30 and TRBJ2-7; weak D call: TRBD2 (5 bases). CDR1 and CDR2 (germline): GTSNPN, SVGIG (reference sequence). This CDR3 contains 14 residues. Trimming pared 3 bases from V and 3 bases from J, leaving 15 bases between. CDR3 DNA sequence: TGTGCCTGGAGGGAGGCGGGTGCTGACTACGAGCAGTACTTC. Protein: CAWREAGADYEQYF.

The chain joins TRBV7-9 to TRBJ2-3; TRBD2 matches at 7 bases. Losses at the gene ends were 4 bases for V and 6 bases for J; bases not matched to a gene: 1. Germline assignment: CDR1 SEHNR and CDR2 FQNEAQ (reference sequence). CDR3 length: 12 amino acids. CDR3 in DNA: TGTGCCAGCAGCTCACTAGCGGATACGCAGTATTTT. Translated: CASSSLADTQYF.

The chain links TRBV18 to TRBJ1-1; 7 nucleotides agree with TRBD1. Germline V gene data show CDR1 as KGHSH and CDR2 as LQKENI. CDR3 length: 14 amino acids. The trim removed 3 bases at V and 7 bases at J, leaving 8 bases unmatched. This chain's CDR3 is CASSPIMRGLEAFF. The CDR3, as DNA: TGTGCCAGCTCACCCATAATGAGGGGGCTTGAAGCTTTCTTT.

This clone was picked up a small number of times. The rearrangement uses TRBV29-1 and TRBJ2-2; no firm D call. Trimming left V 7 bases short and J 6 bases short, with 9 bases between. Germline loops: CDR1 SQVTM, CDR2 ANQGSEA. The length of the CDR3 is 11 residues. In DNA, the CDR3 is TGCAGCGCTCTCCGGGCCGGGGAGCTGTTTTTT. Encoded protein: CSALRAGELFF.

This clone was counted a few times. The DNA of the CDR3 is TGTGCCACCAGCAGGGTGAAACAGGGATATGGCGAGCAGTACTTC. Amino acid sequence: CATSRVKQGYGEQYF. The V call is TRBV15, the J call TRBJ2-7; maybe TRBD1 (6 bases). CDR1 is LNHNV and CDR2 is YYDKDF in the germline V gene (reference sequence). The CDR3 covers 15 residues. V lost 3 bases to trimming and J lost 6 bases, with 18 bases between them.

The chain employs TRBV29-1 and TRBJ1-4, with D perhaps matching TRBD1 (5 bases). The germline CDR1 and CDR2 sequences are SQVTM and ANQGSEA. Trimming pared 3 bases from V and 5 bases from J, leaving 10 bases between. The CDR3 is 13 residues long. Written as DNA, the CDR3 is TGCAGCGTTGACGGTACAGGCAATGAAAAACTGTTTTTT. As protein: CSVDGTGNEKLFF.

This clone was detected only a few times. The CDR3 nucleotides are TGCGCCAGCAGCTTGGCCCGGGACAGGGCTCCCTATGGCTACACCTTC. Its protein is CASSLARDRAPYGYTF. The V gene is TRBV5-1, the J gene TRBJ1-2, with 9 bases that match TRBD1. The CDR3 spans 16 residues. The germline CDR1 and CDR2 sequences are SGHRS and YFSETQ. With 0 bases clipped from V and 4 bases from J, the junction kept 7 bases outside the gene matches.

The rearrangement links TRBV15 to TRBJ2-3; 9 nucleotides agree with TRBD2. CDR1 and CDR2 from the germline V gene are LNHNV and YYDKDF (reference sequence). The CDR3 extends over 16 amino acids. V lost 3 bases, J lost 2 bases, and 6 bases stayed unmatched. The CDR3 DNA reads as TGTGCCACCAGCAGGTTAGCGGGAGCCTACACAGATACGCAGTATTTT. It translates to CATSRLAGAYTDTQYF.

The chain is built from TRBV2 and TRBJ2-6; 7 positions match TRBD2. This CDR3 is 11 amino acids long. Germline CDR1 reads SNHLY; CDR2 reads FYNNEI. The V gene end was trimmed by 3 bases and the J gene end by 16 bases; junction bases not matched to a gene: 3. CDR3 residues: CASSDWGGLTF. DNA for the CDR3: TGTGCCAGCAGTGACTGGGGAGGGCTGACTTTC.

The rearrangement joins TRBV28 to TRBJ2-7, with 7 bases aligning to TRBD1. After removal of 4 bases from V and 0 bases from J, the junction contained 6 bases not matched to a gene. CDR1 is MDHEN and CDR2 is SYDVKM in the germline V gene. The CDR3 has 15 amino acids. This chain's CDR3 is CASSSPTGSSYEQYF. CDR3 bases: TGTGCCAGCAGTTCCCCGACAGGGAGCTCCTACGAGCAGTACTTC.

The rearrangement joins TRBV29-1 to TRBJ2-7; 10 nucleotides agree with TRBD1. The CDR3 extends over 12 amino acids. V was clipped by 6 bases and J by 7 bases; unmatched bases: 6. The V gene's germline CDR1 is SQVTM and CDR2 ANQGSEA. The CDR3 DNA reads as TGCAGCGTGGCAGACAGGGGGCTTGAGCAGTACTTC. Its protein product is CSVADRGLEQYF.

J is TRBJ2-5 and V is TRBV7-6, with 8 bases matching TRBD1. CDR1 is SGHVS and CDR2 is FNYEAQ in the germline V gene. The CDR3 runs 16 residues. With 4 bases clipped from V and 4 bases from J, the junction kept 11 bases outside the gene matches. Here the CDR3 DNA reads TGTGCCAGCAGCTCCTTCGGACAGGGAGATCGAGAGACCCAGTACTTC. This gives the protein CASSSFGQGDRETQYF.

This clone was recorded a few times. The chain recombines TRBV11-3 with TRBJ2-7, with TRBD2 identical over 10 bases. J lost 4 bases, V lost 2 bases, and 5 bases had no gene match. The CDR3 is made up of 15 amino acids. Germline-derived CDR1 and CDR2 are SGHNT and YENEEA. The CDR3 region has the DNA TGTGCCAGCAGCTTACCTCTAGCGGGAGTTTACGAGCAGTACTTC. Translation: CASSLPLAGVYEQYF.

A few counts support this clone. The chain combines TRBV29-1 with TRBJ2-3; possible D gene TRBD1, 6 bases. V was trimmed by 5 bases and J by 2 bases, leaving 14 bases between them. The germline CDR1 and CDR2 sequences are SQVTM and ANQGSEA. CDR3 size: 14 residues. CDR3: CSVQQGSPTDTQYF. CDR3 nucleotide sequence: TGCAGCGTTCAACAGGGAAGCCCCACAGATACGCAGTATTTT.

The rearrangement uses TRBV28 and TRBJ2-4, with 9 bases lining up with TRBD1. V lost 6 bases and J lost 6; bases outside the gene matches: 9. Germline V gene data show CDR1 as MDHEN and CDR2 as SYDVKM. The CDR3 runs 15 residues. The CDR3 DNA follows: TGTGCCAGCAGACCAATTGGACAGGGGACAAACATTCAGTACTTC. It is translated as CASRPIGQGTNIQYF. The whole variable domain, filled in from reference TRBV28 and TRBJ2-4, reads DVKVTQSSRYLVKRTGEKVFLECVQDMDHENMFWYRQDPGLGLRLIYFSYDVKMKEKGDIPEGYSVSREKKERFSLILESASTNQTSMYLCASRPIGQGTNIQYFGAGTRLSVL.

The rearrangement links TRBV10-1 to TRBJ2-3; 14 nucleotides align to TRBD2. This CDR3 is built from 16 residues. Trimming took 5 bases from V and 5 from J; bases not matched to a gene: 6. Germline lookup yields CDR1 WNHNN and CDR2 SYGVQD (reference sequence). This CDR3 is CASSTGTSGREDTQYF. The CDR3 coding sequence is TGCGCCAGCAGTACCGGGACTAGCGGGAGAGAAGATACGCAGTATTTT.

This clone was observed a few times. The chain recombines TRBV30 with TRBJ1-2, with a weak D call TRBD1 (6 bases). V shed 4 bases and J shed 6 bases, with 15 bases lying between them. The CDR3 is made up of 13 amino acids. CDR1 is GTSNPN and CDR2 is SVGIG in the germline V gene (reference sequence). The CDR3 protein is CAWNLGGMNGYTF. CDR3 in DNA: TGTGCCTGGAACCTAGGGGGTATGAATGGCTACACCTTC.

This clone has only a few counts. The CDR3 loop is CASSSEREKWAFGANVLTF. The DNA for the CDR3 is TGTGCCAGCAGTTCCGAGCGGGAGAAATGGGCTTTTGGGGCCAACGTCCTGACTTTC. V and J are TRBV27 and TRBJ2-6; 8 nucleotides agree with TRBD2. The CDR3 spans 19 residues. Germline CDR1 and CDR2: MNHEY and SMNVEV (reference sequence). The junction had 14 bases not matched to a gene; V was cut back by 4 bases and J by 3 bases.

The genes are TRBV30 and TRBJ1-5, with TRBD1 matching 7 bases. Unmatched junction bases numbered 6, after V lost 5 bases and J lost 2 bases. This CDR3 region has 14 residues. Per germline, CDR1 GTSNPN and CDR2 SVGIG (reference sequence). This CDR3 reads CAWGPGQGNQPQHF. CDR3 in DNA: TGTGCCTGGGGACCTGGACAGGGCAATCAGCCCCAGCATTTT.

This clone appeared a few times. This rearrangement joins TRBV6-6 to TRBJ2-1; 7 nucleotides match TRBD2. Trimming at V came to 2 bases and at J to 7 bases, leaving 8 bases not matched to a gene. This CDR3 spans 15 amino acids. The germline CDR1 and CDR2 sequences are MNHNY and SVGAGI (reference sequence). CDR3: CASSYGGERINEQFF. The CDR3 DNA sequence: TGTGCCAGCAGTTACGGGGGGGAGAGGATTAATGAGCAGTTCTTC.

This clone has a handful of counts. Here the CDR3 reads CASSRLAERTDTQYF. CDR3 nucleotides: TGTGCCAGCAGTCGACTAGCGGAACGCACAGATACGCAGTATTTT. The rearrangement joins TRBV6-5 to TRBJ2-3; 9 nucleotides align to TRBD2. CDR3 length: 15 residues. The trim removed 5 bases at V and 1 base at J, leaving 4 bases unmatched. Per germline, CDR1 MNHEY and CDR2 SVGAGI.

As to this clone: At one boundary the junction diverges from the germline segment, which might be a read error. This chain links TRBV7-7 with TRBJ2-1, with TRBD1 matching 8 bases. Germline V gene data show CDR1 as SSHAT and CDR2 as FNYEAQ (reference sequence). This CDR3 contains 12 residues. CDR3 amino acids: CASSPGQGAKFF. The CDR3 bases are TGTGCTAGCAGTCCCGGGCAGGGGGCGAAGTTCTTC. Full variable domain (remainder filled in from reference TRBV7-7 and TRBJ2-1): GAGVSQSPRYKVTKRGQDVTLRCDPISSHATLYWYQQALGQGPEFLTYFNYEAQPDKSGLPSDRFSAERPEGSISTLTIQRTEQRDSAMYRCASSPGQGAKFFGPGTRLTVL.

This clone was observed a handful of times. The CDR3 is CSVITWTGEPSSYEQYF. The CDR3 DNA reads TGCAGCGTCATAACCTGGACAGGCGAACCTAGCTCCTACGAGCAGTACTTC. The chain recombines TRBV29-1 with TRBJ2-5; 7 bases align to TRBD1. The DNA end is more similar to TRBJ2-7, so the J call may be wrong. The CDR3 is 17 amino acids. CDR1 is SQVTM and CDR2 is ANQGSEA in the germline V gene.

The chain is built from TRBV18 and TRBJ2-7, with TRBD2 matching 11 bases. In germline, CDR1 is KGHSH, CDR2 LQKENI. After removal of 2 bases from V and 2 bases from J, the junction contained 5 bases not matched to a gene. The CDR3 runs to 16 residues. The CDR3, as DNA: TGTGCCAGCTCACCAACGCTAGCGGGAGGTACCTACGAGCAGTACTTC. This sequence encodes CASSPTLAGGTYEQYF.

This clone was seen a few times. The gene calls are TRBV30 and TRBJ1-5, with 7 positions matching TRBD1. Germline assignment: CDR1 GTSNPN and CDR2 SVGIG (reference sequence). The CDR3 covers 15 residues. V was clipped by 1 base and J by 6 bases; unmatched bases: 9. Here the CDR3 reads CAWSGNRGLGQPQHF. The CDR3 coding sequence is TGTGCCTGGAGTGGTAACAGGGGATTGGGTCAGCCCCAGCATTTT.

This clone was counted between two and nine times. V is TRBV6-5 and J is TRBJ2-7; perhaps TRBD2 as D (5 bases). Germline lookup yields CDR1 MNHEY and CDR2 SVGAGI. The CDR3 contains 13 residues. V lost 6 bases and J 2 bases, leaving 11 bases between the germline ends. The CDR3 DNA is TGTGCCAGCAGGCCAAGCGGAACCTACGAGCAGTACTTC. Encoded protein: CASRPSGTYEQYF.

The V gene is TRBV30, the J gene TRBJ2-1; 8 nucleotides line up with TRBD1. CDR1 and CDR2 (germline): GTSNPN, SVGIG (reference sequence). The CDR3 totals 12 residues. Trimming at V came to 4 bases and at J to 5 bases, leaving 1 base not matched to a gene. CDR3 coding DNA: TGTGCCTGGACAGGGGGCCACAATGAGCAGTTCTTC. It yields the protein CAWTGGHNEQFF. Full variable domain (outside the CDR3, taken from reference TRBV30 and TRBJ2-1): SQTIHQWPATLVQPVGSPLSLECTVEGTSNPNLYWYRQAAGRGLQLLFYSVGIGQISSEVPQNLSASRPQDRQFILSSKKLLLSDSGFYLCAWTGGHNEQFFGPGTRLTVL.

The rearrangement uses TRBV29-1 and TRBJ2-1; D unresolved. The V gene lost 1 base and the J gene lost 8 bases, with 6 bases spanning the gap. Germline V gene data show CDR1 as SQVTM and CDR2 as ANQGSEA. This CDR3 region has 11 residues. This CDR3 is CSVEAVHEQFF. The CDR3 nucleotides are TGCAGCGTTGAAGCCGTCCATGAGCAGTTCTTC.

The chain employs TRBV7-2 and TRBJ2-1, with 7 bases that match TRBD2. The V gene's germline CDR1 is SGHTA and CDR2 FQGNSA. V dropped 4 bases and J dropped 12; count of bases not matched to a gene: 6. CDR3 length: 12 residues. Here the CDR3 DNA reads TGTGCCAGCAGCTCATTAGGACTAGTGCAGTTCTTC. Its protein is CASSSLGLVQFF.